This passage covers 7 T cell receptor beta chains from one sample sequenced in a study of regulatory T cells in long-lasting Graves disease. To make TCR beta libraries, researchers used iRepertoire HTBI primers and Arm-PCR of CDR3 regions. Using its own MiXCR run on the multiplex PCR reads, TCRdb lists one record per CDR3 protein. Among about 460,000 distinct CDR3 sequences listed, around 15% were seen once. As to time point: newly diagnosed GD, antithyroid drugs for less than 3 months. Following extraction of RNA from PBMCs, that RNA was used to make the TCR library. The sample was also linked to a second study, of T cells in Graves' hyperthyroidism and ophthalmopathy.

This specimen consisted of peripheral blood mononuclear cells (PBMCs), obtained at new diagnosis, from a patient treated with antithyroid drugs. These receptors originate from a woman aged 45-59 years with Graves disease.

This clonotype occurred many times. The chain uses TRBV9 and TRBJ2-5; TRBD1 might be the D (6 bases). The CDR3 totals 16 residues. The germline gives CDR1 SGDLS, CDR2 YYNGEE. V lost 0 bases and J 4 bases, leaving 16 bases between the germline ends. CDR3 in DNA: TGTGCCAGCAGCGTAGCTGTTTTACAGGGTCGAGAGACCCAGTACTTC. It is translated as CASSVAVLQGRETQYF. Variable domain in full (rest from reference TRBV9 and TRBJ2-5): DSGVTQTPKHLITATGQRVTLRCSPRSGDLSVYWYQQSLDQGLQFLIQYYNGEERAKGNILERFSAQQFPDLHSELNLSSLELGDSALYFCASSVAVLQGRETQYFGPGTRLLVL.

The sample holds a few counts of this clonotype. V usage is TRBV6-2 or TRBV6-3 and J usage is TRBJ2-5, with TRBD1 matching over 11 bases. The CDR3 runs 17 residues. Germline CDR1 MNHEY, CDR2 SVGEGT. The V segment lost 6 bases and the J segment 1 base; nucleotides outside the gene matches: 10. The CDR3 loop is CASSRDRGFPTQETQYF. Written as DNA, the CDR3 is TGTGCCAGCAGCCGGGACAGGGGGTTCCCAACCCAAGAGACCCAGTACTTC.

The V and J genes are TRBV27 and TRBJ2-1, with D tentatively TRBD2 (5 bases). Trimming shortened V by 5 bases and J by 8 bases, and 13 bases separated the two germline ends. Germline-derived CDR1 and CDR2 are MNHEY and SMNVEV (reference sequence). The CDR3 runs 13 residues. The CDR3 spells CASSPVMGDEQFF. CDR3 DNA: TGTGCCAGCAGTCCCGTCATGGGAGATGAGCAGTTCTTC.

This clonotype was observed many times. The chain recombines TRBV28 with TRBJ1-3; possible D gene TRBD1, 6 bases. The V gene's germline CDR1 is MDHEN and CDR2 SYDVKM. The CDR3 sequence is 17 residues long. Trimming stripped 4 bases from V and 2 bases from J, with 18 bases between. In DNA form, the CDR3 reads TGTGCCAGCAGTTATCCCACAGGGCGACGTACTGGAAACACCATATATTTT. It specifies CASSYPTGRRTGNTIYF.

This clonotype showed up many times. The chain carries TRBV28 and TRBJ2-1; 12 bases align to TRBD2. Germline CDR1 is MDHEN and CDR2 is SYDVKM. Trimming cost V 8 bases and J 4 bases; bases outside gene matches: 3. The CDR3 covers 14 residues. The CDR3 DNA sequence: TGTGCCAGCGCCGGGACTAGCGGGTACAATGAGCAGTTCTTC. Translating gives CASAGTSGYNEQFF.

V is TRBV27 and J is TRBJ2-1; 11 bases map to TRBD2. Germline CDR1 reads MNHEY; CDR2 reads SMNVEV (reference sequence). The length of the CDR3 is 19 residues. V lost 2 bases, J lost 0 bases, and 9 bases stayed unmatched. CDR3 in DNA: TGTGCCAGCAGTTTACTAGCGGGAGGCCCCTCGAGCTCCTACAATGAGCAGTTCTTC. It codes for CASSLLAGGPSSSYNEQFF.

The chain links TRBV19 to TRBJ2-4, with TRBD2 matching over 9 bases. This CDR3 spans 13 amino acids. J lost 8 bases, V lost 7 bases, and 6 bases had no gene match. CDR1 is LNHDA, CDR2 SQIVND, per germline (reference sequence). CDR3 nucleotide sequence: TGTGCCAGTACGTTGCGGGGGGGGGACATTCAGTACTTC. This gives the protein CASTLRGGDIQYF.